This TCR beta chain was obtained from a study of T cells after yellow fever vaccination. Findings and limits, study-wide: Most clones from primary vaccination were detected again post-booster (96% CD4, 88% CD8).

Germline assignment: CDR1 SQVTM and CDR2 ANQGSEA. This CDR3 has 12 amino acids. Trimming pared 5 bases from V and 3 bases from J, leaving 11 bases between. MiXCR was run by TCRdb on the 5' RACE reads, yielding one entry per CDR3 protein. The table records tens of thousands of distinct CDR3 sequences, about 6.5% of them present only once. This clonotype has ten or more counts. The antigen remains undetermined. The sample was CD8+ T cells sorted from PBMCs, taken 35 to 50 days after the first yellow fever vaccination. This TCR derives from a man aged 18 to 29 who received the YFV17D yellow fever vaccine. V gene TRBV29-1 combines with J gene TRBJ2-7, with a weak D call TRBD2 (7 bases). The CDR3 DNA sequence: TGCAGCGTTAGGGGGGGAGTCTACGAGCAGTACTTC. Residues: CSVRGGVYEQYF.